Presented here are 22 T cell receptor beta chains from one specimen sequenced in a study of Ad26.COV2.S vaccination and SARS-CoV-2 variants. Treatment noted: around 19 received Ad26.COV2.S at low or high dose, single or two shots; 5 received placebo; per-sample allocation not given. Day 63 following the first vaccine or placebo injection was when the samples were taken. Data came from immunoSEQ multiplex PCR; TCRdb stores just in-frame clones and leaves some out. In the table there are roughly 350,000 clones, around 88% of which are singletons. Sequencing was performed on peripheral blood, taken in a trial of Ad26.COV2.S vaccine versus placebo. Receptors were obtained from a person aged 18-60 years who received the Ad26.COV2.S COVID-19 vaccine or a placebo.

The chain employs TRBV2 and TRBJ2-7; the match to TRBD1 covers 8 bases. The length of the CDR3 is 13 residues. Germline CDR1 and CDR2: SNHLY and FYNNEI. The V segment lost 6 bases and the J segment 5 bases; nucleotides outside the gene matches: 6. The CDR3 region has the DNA TGTGCCAGCAGGGACAGGGTGACCCACGAGCAGTACTTC. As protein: CASRDRVTHEQYF. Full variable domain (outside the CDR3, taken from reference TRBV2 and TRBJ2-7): EPEVTQTPSHQVTQMGQEVILRCVPISNHLYFYWYRQILGQKVEFLVSFYNNEISEKSEIFDDQFSVERPDGSNFTLKIRSTKLEDSAMYFCASRDRVTHEQYFGPGTRLTVT.

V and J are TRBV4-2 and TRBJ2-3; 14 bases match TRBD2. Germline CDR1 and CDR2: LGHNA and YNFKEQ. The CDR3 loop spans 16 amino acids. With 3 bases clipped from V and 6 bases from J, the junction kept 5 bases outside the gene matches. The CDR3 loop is CASSHPTSGGADTQYF. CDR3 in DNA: TGTGCCAGCAGCCATCCGACTAGCGGGGGGGCGGATACGCAGTATTTT.

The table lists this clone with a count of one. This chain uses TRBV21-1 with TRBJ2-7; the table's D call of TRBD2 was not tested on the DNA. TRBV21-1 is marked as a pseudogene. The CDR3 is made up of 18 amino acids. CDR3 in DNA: TGTGCCAGCAGCAATGATGGACCCAGCGGGGGGGAGTTTTACGAGCAGTACTTC. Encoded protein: CASSNDGPSGGEFYEQYF.

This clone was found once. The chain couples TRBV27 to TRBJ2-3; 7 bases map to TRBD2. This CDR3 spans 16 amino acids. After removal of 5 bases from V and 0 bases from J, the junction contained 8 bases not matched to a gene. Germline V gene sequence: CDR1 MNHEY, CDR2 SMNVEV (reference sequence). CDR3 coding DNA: TGTGCCAGCAGTGAGTGGGAGGGCCCAAGCACAGATACGCAGTATTTT. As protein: CASSEWEGPSTDTQYF.

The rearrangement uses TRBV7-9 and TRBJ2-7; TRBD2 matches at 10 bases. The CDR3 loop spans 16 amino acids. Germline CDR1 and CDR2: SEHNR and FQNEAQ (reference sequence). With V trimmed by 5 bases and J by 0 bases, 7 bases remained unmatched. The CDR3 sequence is CASSPTSGRHSYEQYF. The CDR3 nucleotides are TGTGCCAGCAGCCCGACTAGCGGGCGACACTCCTACGAGCAGTACTTC.

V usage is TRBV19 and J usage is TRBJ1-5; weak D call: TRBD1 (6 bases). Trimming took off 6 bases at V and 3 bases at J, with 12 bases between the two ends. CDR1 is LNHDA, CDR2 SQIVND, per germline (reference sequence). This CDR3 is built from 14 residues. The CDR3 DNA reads TGTGCCAGTAGGGACAGCGTATTCAATCAGCCCCAGCATTTT. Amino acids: CASRDSVFNQPQHF.

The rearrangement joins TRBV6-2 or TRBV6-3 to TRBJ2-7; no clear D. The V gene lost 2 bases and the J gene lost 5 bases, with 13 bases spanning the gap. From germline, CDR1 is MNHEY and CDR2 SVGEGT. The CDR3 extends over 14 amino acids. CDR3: CASSYAGLGHEQYF. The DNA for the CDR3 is TGTGCCAGCAGTTACGCAGGTCTCGGGCACGAGCAGTACTTC.

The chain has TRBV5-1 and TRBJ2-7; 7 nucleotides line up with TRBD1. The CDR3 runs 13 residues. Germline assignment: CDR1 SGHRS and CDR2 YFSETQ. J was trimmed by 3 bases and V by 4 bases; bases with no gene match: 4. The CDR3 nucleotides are TGCGCCAGCAGCGGGGGACAGAGCTACGAGCAGTACTTC. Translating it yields CASSGGQSYEQYF. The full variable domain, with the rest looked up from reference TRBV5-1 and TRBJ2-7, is KAGVTQTPRYLIKTRGQQVTLSCSPISGHRSVSWYQQTPGQGLQFLFEYFSETQRNKGNFPGRFSGRQFSNSRSEMNVSTLELGDSALYLCASSGGQSYEQYFGPGTRLTVT.

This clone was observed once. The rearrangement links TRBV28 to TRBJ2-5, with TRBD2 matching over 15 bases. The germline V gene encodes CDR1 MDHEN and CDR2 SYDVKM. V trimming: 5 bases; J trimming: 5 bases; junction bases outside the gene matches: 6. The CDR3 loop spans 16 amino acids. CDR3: CASSRGLAGGWETQYF. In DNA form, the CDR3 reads TGTGCCAGCAGTCGGGGACTAGCGGGGGGTTGGGAGACCCAGTACTTC.

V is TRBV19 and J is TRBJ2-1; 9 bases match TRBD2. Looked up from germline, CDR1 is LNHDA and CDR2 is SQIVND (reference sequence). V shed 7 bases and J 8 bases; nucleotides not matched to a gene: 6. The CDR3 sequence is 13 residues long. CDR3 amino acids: CASTRGGADEQFF. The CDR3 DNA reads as TGTGCCAGTACCCGCGGGGGGGCGGATGAGCAGTTCTTC.

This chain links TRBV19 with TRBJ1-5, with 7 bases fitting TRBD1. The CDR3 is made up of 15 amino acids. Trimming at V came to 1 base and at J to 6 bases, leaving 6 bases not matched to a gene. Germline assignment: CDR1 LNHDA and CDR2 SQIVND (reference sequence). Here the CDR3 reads CASSIAGGAGQPQHF. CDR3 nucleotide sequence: TGTGCCAGTAGTATAGCAGGGGGGGCAGGTCAGCCCCAGCATTTT.

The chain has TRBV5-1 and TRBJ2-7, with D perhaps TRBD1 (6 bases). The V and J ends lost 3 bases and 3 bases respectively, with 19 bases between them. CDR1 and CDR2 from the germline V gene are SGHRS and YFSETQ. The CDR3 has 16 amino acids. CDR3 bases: TGCGCCAGCAGCTATTTAACAGGGACCCTATTCTACGAGCAGTACTTC. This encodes CASSYLTGTLFYEQYF.

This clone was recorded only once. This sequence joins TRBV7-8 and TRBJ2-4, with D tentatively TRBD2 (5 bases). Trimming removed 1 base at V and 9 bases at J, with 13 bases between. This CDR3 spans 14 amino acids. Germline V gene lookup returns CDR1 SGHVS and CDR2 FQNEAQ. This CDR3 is CASSLEGRRGIQYF. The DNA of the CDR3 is TGTGCCAGCAGCTTAGAGGGCCGCCGGGGCATTCAGTACTTC.

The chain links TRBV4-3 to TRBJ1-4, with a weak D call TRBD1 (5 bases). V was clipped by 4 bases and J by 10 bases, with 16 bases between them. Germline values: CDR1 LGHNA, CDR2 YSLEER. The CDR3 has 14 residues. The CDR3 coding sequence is TGCGCCAGCAGCCGACAGAGCCTGGGAGGAAAACTGTTTTTT. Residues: CASSRQSLGGKLFF.

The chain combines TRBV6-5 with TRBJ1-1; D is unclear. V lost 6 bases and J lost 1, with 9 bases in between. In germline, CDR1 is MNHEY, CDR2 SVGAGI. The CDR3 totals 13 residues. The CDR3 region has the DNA TGTGCCAGCAGCCGTGCCCGGAACACTGAAGCTTTCTTT. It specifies CASSRARNTEAFF.

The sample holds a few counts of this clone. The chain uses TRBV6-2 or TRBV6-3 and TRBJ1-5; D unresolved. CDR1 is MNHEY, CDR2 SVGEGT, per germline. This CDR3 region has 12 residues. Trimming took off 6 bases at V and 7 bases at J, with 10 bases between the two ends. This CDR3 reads CASSPLGQPQHF. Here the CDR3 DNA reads TGTGCCAGCAGCCCCCTGGGGCAGCCCCAGCATTTT.

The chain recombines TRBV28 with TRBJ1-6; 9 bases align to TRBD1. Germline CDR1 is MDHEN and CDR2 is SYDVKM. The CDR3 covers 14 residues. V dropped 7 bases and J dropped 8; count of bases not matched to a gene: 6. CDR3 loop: CASTIQGAYSPLHF. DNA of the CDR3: TGTGCCAGCACTATACAGGGGGCTTATTCACCCCTCCACTTT. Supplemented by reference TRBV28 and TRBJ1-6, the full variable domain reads DVKVTQSSRYLVKRTGEKVFLECVQDMDHENMFWYRQDPGLGLRLIYFSYDVKMKEKGDIPEGYSVSREKKERFSLILESASTNQTSMYLCASTIQGAYSPLHFGNGTRLTVT.

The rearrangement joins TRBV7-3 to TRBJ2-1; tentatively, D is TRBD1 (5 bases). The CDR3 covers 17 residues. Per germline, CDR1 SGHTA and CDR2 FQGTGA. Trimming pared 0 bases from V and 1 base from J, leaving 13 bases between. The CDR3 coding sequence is TGTGCCAGCAGCTTAACGAGTAGGGGCGCTTCCTACAATGAGCAGTTCTTC. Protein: CASSLTSRGASYNEQFF.

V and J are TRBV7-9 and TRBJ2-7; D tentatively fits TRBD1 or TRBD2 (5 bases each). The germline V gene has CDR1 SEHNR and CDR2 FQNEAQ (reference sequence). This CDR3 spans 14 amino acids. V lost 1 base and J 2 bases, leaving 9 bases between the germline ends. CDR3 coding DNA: TGTGCCAGCAGCTTAGTTGGGGGAACCTACGAGCAGTACTTC. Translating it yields CASSLVGGTYEQYF.

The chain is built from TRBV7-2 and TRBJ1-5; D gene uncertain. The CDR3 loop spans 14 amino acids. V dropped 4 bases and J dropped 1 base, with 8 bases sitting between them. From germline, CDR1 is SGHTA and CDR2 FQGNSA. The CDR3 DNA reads TGTGCCAGCAGCTCGCGGGTCAGCAATCAGCCCCAGCATTTT. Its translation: CASSSRVSNQPQHF.

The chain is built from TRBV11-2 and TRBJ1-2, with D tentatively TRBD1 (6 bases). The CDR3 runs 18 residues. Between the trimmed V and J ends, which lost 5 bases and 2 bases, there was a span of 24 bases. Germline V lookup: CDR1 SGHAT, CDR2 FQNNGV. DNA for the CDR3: TGTGCCAGCAGCCCCTGGCTCCGGGACAAAAAATTAAACTATGGCTACACCTTC. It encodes CASSPWLRDKKLNYGYTF.

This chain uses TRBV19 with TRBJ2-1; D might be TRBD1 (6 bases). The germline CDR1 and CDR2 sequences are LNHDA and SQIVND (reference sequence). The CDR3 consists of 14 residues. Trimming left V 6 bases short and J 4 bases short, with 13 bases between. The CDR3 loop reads CASRRGSLYNEQFF. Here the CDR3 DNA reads TGTGCCAGTAGGAGGGGGAGCCTATACAATGAGCAGTTCTTC.